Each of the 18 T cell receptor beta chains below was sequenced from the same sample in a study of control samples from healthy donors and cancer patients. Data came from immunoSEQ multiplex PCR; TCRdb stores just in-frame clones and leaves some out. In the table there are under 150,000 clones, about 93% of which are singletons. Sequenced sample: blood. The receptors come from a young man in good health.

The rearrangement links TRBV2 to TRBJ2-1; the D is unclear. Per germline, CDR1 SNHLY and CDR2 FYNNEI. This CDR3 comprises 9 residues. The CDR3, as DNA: TGTGCAACCAAAGGGGAGCAGTTCTTC. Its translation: CATKGEQFF.

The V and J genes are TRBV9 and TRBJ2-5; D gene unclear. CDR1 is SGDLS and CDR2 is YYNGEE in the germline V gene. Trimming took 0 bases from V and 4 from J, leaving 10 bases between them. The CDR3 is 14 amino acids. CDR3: CASSVEGRAETQYF. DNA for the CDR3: TGTGCCAGCAGCGTAGAGGGAAGGGCAGAGACCCAGTACTTC.

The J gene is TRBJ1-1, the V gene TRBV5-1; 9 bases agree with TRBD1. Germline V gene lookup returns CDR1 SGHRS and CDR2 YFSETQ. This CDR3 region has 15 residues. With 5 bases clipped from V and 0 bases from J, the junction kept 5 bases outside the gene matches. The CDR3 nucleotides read TGCGCCAGCAGGTCGGGACAGGGAATGAACACTGAAGCTTTCTTT. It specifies CASRSGQGMNTEAFF. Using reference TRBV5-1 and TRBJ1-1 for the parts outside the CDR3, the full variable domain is KAGVTQTPRYLIKTRGQQVTLSCSPISGHRSVSWYQQTPGQGLQFLFEYFSETQRNKGNFPGRFSGRQFSNSRSEMNVSTLELGDSALYLCASRSGQGMNTEAFFGQGTRLTVV.

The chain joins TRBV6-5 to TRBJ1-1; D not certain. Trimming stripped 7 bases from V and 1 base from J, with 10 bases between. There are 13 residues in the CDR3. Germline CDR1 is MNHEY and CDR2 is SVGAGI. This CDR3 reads CASKEGKNTEAFF. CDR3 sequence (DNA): TGTGCCAGCAAAGAGGGCAAGAACACTGAAGCTTTCTTT.

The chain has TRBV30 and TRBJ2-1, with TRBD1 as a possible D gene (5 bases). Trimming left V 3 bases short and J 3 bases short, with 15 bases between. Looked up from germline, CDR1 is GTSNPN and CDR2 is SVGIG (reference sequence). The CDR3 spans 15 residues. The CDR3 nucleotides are TGTGCCTGGAGGACCGCGGAGACAGTCTACAATGAGCAGTTCTTC. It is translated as CAWRTAETVYNEQFF.

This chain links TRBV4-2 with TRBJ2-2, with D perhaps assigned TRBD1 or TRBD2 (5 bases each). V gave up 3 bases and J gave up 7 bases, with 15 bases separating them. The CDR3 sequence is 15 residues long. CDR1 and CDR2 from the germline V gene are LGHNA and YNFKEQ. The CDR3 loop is CASSQGTRGVGELFF. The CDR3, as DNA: TGTGCCAGCAGCCAGGGGACCCGAGGGGTCGGGGAGCTGTTTTTT.

The CDR3 bases are TGTGCCAGCAGTCCTTGGAGCTATGGCTACACCTTC. Protein product: CASSPWSYGYTF. This chain joins TRBV2 and TRBJ1-2; D remains unclear. This CDR3 has 12 residues. V was trimmed by 5 bases and J by 4 bases, leaving 8 bases between them. Germline V gene lookup returns CDR1 SNHLY and CDR2 FYNNEI. Full variable domain (rest looked up from reference TRBV2 and TRBJ1-2): EPEVTQTPSHQVTQMGQEVILRCVPISNHLYFYWYRQILGQKVEFLVSFYNNEISEKSEIFDDQFSVERPDGSNFTLKIRSTKLEDSAMYFCASSPWSYGYTFGSGTRLTVV.

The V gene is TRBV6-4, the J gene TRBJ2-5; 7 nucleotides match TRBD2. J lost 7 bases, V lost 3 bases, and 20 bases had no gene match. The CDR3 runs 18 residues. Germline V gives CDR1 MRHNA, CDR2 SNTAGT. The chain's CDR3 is CASSEIMRGAGRRGTQYF. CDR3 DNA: TGTGCCAGCAGTGAAATAATGAGAGGAGCGGGGAGGCGGGGGACCCAGTACTTC.

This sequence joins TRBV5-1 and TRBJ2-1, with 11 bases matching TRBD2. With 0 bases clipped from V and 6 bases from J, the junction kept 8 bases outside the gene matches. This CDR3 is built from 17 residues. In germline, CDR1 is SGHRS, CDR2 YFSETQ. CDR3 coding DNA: TGCGCCAGCAGCTTGGCCATACTAGCGGGGGTTCCCAATGAGCAGTTCTTC. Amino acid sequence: CASSLAILAGVPNEQFF.

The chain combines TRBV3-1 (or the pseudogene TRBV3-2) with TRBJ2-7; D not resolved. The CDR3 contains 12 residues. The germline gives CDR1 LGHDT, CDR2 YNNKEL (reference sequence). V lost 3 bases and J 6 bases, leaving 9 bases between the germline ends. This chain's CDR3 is CASSQRRGEQYF. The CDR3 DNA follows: TGTGCCAGCAGCCAGCGGCGTGGCGAGCAGTACTTC.

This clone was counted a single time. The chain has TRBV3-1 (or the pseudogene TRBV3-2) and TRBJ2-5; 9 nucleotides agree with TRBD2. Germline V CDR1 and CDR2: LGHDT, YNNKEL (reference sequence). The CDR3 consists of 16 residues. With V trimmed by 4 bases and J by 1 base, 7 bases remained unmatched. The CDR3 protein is CASSPALSGGQETQYF. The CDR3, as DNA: TGTGCCAGCAGCCCCGCTCTTAGCGGGGGCCAAGAGACCCAGTACTTC.

The CDR3: CASSYSPGQGTEAFF. The CDR3 DNA reads TGTGCCAGCAGTTACTCCCCGGGACAGGGGACTGAAGCTTTCTTT. The rearrangement links TRBV6-6 to TRBJ1-1, with 10 nucleotides matching TRBD1. V trimming: 0 bases; J trimming: 5 bases; junction bases outside the gene matches: 3. The length of the CDR3 is 15 residues. The V gene's germline CDR1 is MNHNY and CDR2 SVGAGI (reference sequence).

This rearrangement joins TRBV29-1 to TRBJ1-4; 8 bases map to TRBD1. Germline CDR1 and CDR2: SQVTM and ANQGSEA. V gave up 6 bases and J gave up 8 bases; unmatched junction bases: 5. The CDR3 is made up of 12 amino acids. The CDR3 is CSVLRQGEKLFF. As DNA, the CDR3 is TGCAGCGTCCTTCGACAGGGGGAAAAACTGTTTTTT.

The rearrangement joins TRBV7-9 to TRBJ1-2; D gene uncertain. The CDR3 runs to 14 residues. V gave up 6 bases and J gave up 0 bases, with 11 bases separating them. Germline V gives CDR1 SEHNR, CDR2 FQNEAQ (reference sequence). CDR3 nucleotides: TGTGCCAGCAGTCCAGGCTCAGCTAACTATGGCTACACCTTC. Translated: CASSPGSANYGYTF. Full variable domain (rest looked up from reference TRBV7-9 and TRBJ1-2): DTGVSQNPRHKITKRGQNVTFRCDPISEHNRLYWYRQTLGQGPEFLTYFQNEAQLEKSRLLSDRFSAERPKGSFSTLEIQRTEQGDSAMYLCASSPGSANYGYTFGSGTRLTVV.

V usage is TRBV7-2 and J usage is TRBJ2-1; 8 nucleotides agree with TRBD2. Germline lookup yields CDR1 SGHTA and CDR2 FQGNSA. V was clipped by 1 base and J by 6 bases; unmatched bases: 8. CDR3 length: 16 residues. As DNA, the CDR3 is TGTGCCAGCAGCTTAGTGGGTCGGGGGGGCCTCAATGAGCAGTTCTTC. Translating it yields CASSLVGRGGLNEQFF.

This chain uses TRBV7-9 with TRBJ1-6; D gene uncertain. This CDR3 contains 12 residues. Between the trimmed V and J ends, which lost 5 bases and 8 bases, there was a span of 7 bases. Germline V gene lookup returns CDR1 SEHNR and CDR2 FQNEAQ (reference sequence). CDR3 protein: CASSDRYSPLHF. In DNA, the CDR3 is TGTGCCAGCAGCGACCGCTATTCACCCCTCCACTTT.

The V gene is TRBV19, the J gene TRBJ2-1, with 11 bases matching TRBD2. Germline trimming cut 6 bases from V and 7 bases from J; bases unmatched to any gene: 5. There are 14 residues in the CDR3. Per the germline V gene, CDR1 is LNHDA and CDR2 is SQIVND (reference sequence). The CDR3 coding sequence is TGTGCCAGTAGGCGGACTAGCGGGTTGAATGAGCAGTTCTTC. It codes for CASRRTSGLNEQFF.

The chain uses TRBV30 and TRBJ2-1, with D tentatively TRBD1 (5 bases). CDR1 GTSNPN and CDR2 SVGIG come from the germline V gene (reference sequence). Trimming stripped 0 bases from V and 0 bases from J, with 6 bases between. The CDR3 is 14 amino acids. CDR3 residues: CAWSVQASYNEQFF. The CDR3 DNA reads TGTGCCTGGAGTGTACAGGCCTCCTACAATGAGCAGTTCTTC.